This T cell receptor beta chain stems from a study of T cell responses to AZD1222 COVID-19 vaccine. Study-wide points: In a largely white British group with more females than males, clonal diversity was possibly underestimated. The reported proportion of spike-specific TCRs targeting unmutated variant regions was nearly half. Repertoires were sampled only after the peak T cell response.

Concerning this clone: Its antigen is unknown.

Libraries were prepared by immunoSEQ multiplex PCR; TCRdb keeps only in-frame clonotypes and omits some of them. The table shows some 80,000 clones, with approximately 90% occurring only once. The CDR3 extends over 13 amino acids. Trimming shortened V by 3 bases and J by 9 bases, and 12 bases separated the two germline ends. Germline-derived CDR1 and CDR2 are DFQATT and SNEGSKA (reference sequence). The sample here was peripheral blood, taken 28 days after the second dose of the MenACWY control vaccine. The rearrangement uses TRBV20-1 and TRBJ1-6; weak D call: TRBD1 (6 bases). This sequence was found in an adult who received the MenACWY meningococcal vaccine as a control. Here the CDR3 DNA reads TGCAGTGCTAGTTTACAGGGAGGTTCACCCCTCCACTTT. Protein product: CSASLQGGSPLHF.